The rows below give T cell receptor beta chains drawn from one sample of a study of cytomegalovirus exposure and HLA in healthy donors. The protocol was immunoSEQ multiplex PCR, while the TCRdb copy is restricted to in-frame clones and leaves out a portion. The table has 100,000 to 150,000 clones, 75% to 80% seen once. The specimen was PBMCs. The receptors stem from a man aged 35 to 55 in good health and CMV-seronegative. Each CDR3 is given with its conserved first and last residue. D genes are given only for firm matches. Clone size is shown for a subset of rows, as once, few, many or a class of expanded clone.

abundance: few; d_gene: NA; j_gene: TRBJ2-5; v_gene: TRBV19; CDR3aa: CASSKVRGGTETQYF; CDR3nt: TGTGCCAGTAGTAAAGTCCGCGGGGGCACGGAGACCCAGTACTTC
abundance: NA; d_gene: TRBD2; j_gene: TRBJ2-7; v_gene: TRBV10-3; CDR3aa: CATSPQRGTSPEQYF; CDR3nt: TGTGCCACTTCCCCACAGCGGGGAACTTCCCCCGAGCAGTACTTC
abundance: NA; d_gene: NA; j_gene: TRBJ1-6; v_gene: TRBV7-3; CDR3aa: CASSQNKNSPLHF; CDR3nt: TGTGCCAGCAGCCAGAATAAAAATTCACCCCTCCACTTT
abundance: NA; d_gene: TRBD1; j_gene: TRBJ1-2; v_gene: TRBV6-6; CDR3aa: CASSRTGSVDGYTF; CDR3nt: TGTGCCAGCAGTCGGACAGGGTCGGTGGATGGCTACACCTTC
abundance: once; d_gene: NA; j_gene: TRBJ1-6; v_gene: TRBV30; CDR3aa: CATTGEYNSPLHF; CDR3nt: TGTGCCACCACAGGAGAGTATAATTCACCCCTCCACTTT
abundance: NA; d_gene: NA; j_gene: TRBJ1-6; v_gene: TRBV28; CDR3aa: CASLQTYNSPLHF; CDR3nt: TGTGCCAGCTTGCAGACTTATAATTCACCCCTCCACTTT
abundance: NA; d_gene: TRBD1; j_gene: TRBJ2-7; v_gene: TRBV13; CDR3aa: CASSLGGQGFYEQYF; CDR3nt: TGTGCCAGCAGCTTAGGCGGACAGGGGTTCTACGAGCAGTACTTC
abundance: NA; d_gene: NA; j_gene: TRBJ2-7; v_gene: TRBV5-1; CDR3aa: CASSLQGTGYEQYF; CDR3nt: TGCGCCAGCAGCTTACAGGGCACAGGCTACGAGCAGTACTTC
abundance: NA; d_gene: NA; j_gene: TRBJ1-1; v_gene: TRBV5-1; CDR3aa: CASSLEGGSEAFF; CDR3nt: TGCGCCAGCAGCTTGGAAGGGGGAAGTGAAGCTTTCTTT
abundance: NA; d_gene: NA; j_gene: TRBJ2-7; v_gene: TRBV7-9; CDR3aa: CSSSLVLGRVSYEQYF; CDR3nt: TGTTCCAGCAGCTTAGTTTTAGGCAGGGTCTCCTACGAGCAGTACTTC
abundance: NA; d_gene: TRBD1; j_gene: TRBJ1-1; v_gene: TRBV7-9; CDR3aa: CASSQPGQGNKAFF; CDR3nt: TGTGCCAGCAGCCAACCGGGACAGGGGAATAAAGCTTTCTTT
abundance: NA; d_gene: NA; j_gene: TRBJ2-1; v_gene: TRBV4-3; CDR3aa: CASTPTLSSYNEQFF; CDR3nt: TGCGCCAGCACCCCGACATTGAGCTCCTACAATGAGCAGTTCTTC
abundance: NA; d_gene: TRBD1; j_gene: TRBJ2-7; v_gene: TRBV5-6; CDR3aa: CASSTRDSFEQYF; CDR3nt: TGTGCCAGCAGCACCAGGGACAGTTTCGAGCAGTACTTC
abundance: NA; d_gene: NA; j_gene: TRBJ1-1; v_gene: TRBV14; CDR3aa: CASSPRGGRTEAFF; CDR3nt: TGTGCCAGCAGCCCAAGGGGTGGGAGGACTGAAGCTTTCTTT
abundance: few; d_gene: NA; j_gene: TRBJ1-2; v_gene: TRBV7-3; CDR3aa: CASSPTPNYGYTF; CDR3nt: TGTGCCAGCAGCCCCACTCCGAACTATGGCTACACCTTC
abundance: NA; d_gene: NA; j_gene: TRBJ1-5; v_gene: TRBV4-2; CDR3aa: CASSQDPWRPQHF; CDR3nt: TGTGCCAGCAGCCAAGATCCTTGGAGGCCCCAGCATTTT
abundance: few; d_gene: NA; j_gene: TRBJ2-5; v_gene: TRBV7-3; CDR3aa: CASSARRGTNQETQYF; CDR3nt: TGTGCCAGCAGCGCCCGGCGGGGGACAAACCAAGAGACCCAGTACTTC
abundance: NA; d_gene: TRBD1; j_gene: TRBJ1-2; v_gene: TRBV5-1; CDR3aa: CASSFDRARGYTF; CDR3nt: TGCGCCAGCAGCTTCGACAGGGCACGGGGCTACACCTTC
abundance: few; d_gene: NA; j_gene: TRBJ2-5; v_gene: TRBV19; CDR3aa: CASSPEAIRETQYF; CDR3nt: TGTGCCAGTAGCCCTGAGGCTATCCGTGAGACCCAGTACTTC
abundance: NA; d_gene: TRBD2; j_gene: TRBJ2-7; v_gene: TRBV7-9; CDR3aa: CASTPFTGGEQYF; CDR3nt: TGTGCCAGCACCCCCTTTACGGGGGGCGAGCAGTACTTC
abundance: NA; d_gene: NA; j_gene: TRBJ1-4; v_gene: TRBV15; CDR3aa: CATSRGFIRGGPNEKLFF; CDR3nt: TGTGCCACCAGCAGAGGGTTTATCCGAGGGGGACCTAATGAAAAACTGTTTTTT
abundance: NA; d_gene: NA; j_gene: TRBJ1-1; v_gene: TRBV21-1; CDR3aa: CASRGLGPPEAFF; CDR3nt: TGTGCCAGCAGGGGCTTGGGGCCACCTGAAGCTTTCTTT
abundance: NA; d_gene: NA; j_gene: TRBJ1-2; v_gene: TRBV7-2; CDR3aa: CASSLEVFGTPKKDYGYTF; CDR3nt: TGTGCCAGCAGCTTAGAAGTTTTCGGGACACCTAAGAAGGACTATGGCTACACCTTC
abundance: NA; d_gene: TRBD1; j_gene: TRBJ1-6; v_gene: TRBV7-8; CDR3aa: CASSLANRGHGYNSPLHF; CDR3nt: TGTGCCAGCAGCTTAGCGAACAGGGGGCACGGTTATAATTCACCCCTCCACTTT
abundance: few; d_gene: NA; j_gene: TRBJ1-3; v_gene: TRBV6-5; CDR3aa: CASSPGQTGNTIYF; CDR3nt: TGTGCCAGCAGCCCCGGACAAACTGGAAACACCATATATTTT
abundance: NA; d_gene: TRBD2; j_gene: TRBJ2-5; v_gene: TRBV4-1; CDR3aa: CASSQVAGGRETQYF; CDR3nt: TGCGCCAGCAGCCAGGTAGCGGGGGGACGGGAGACCCAGTACTTC
abundance: NA; d_gene: TRBD2; j_gene: TRBJ2-1; v_gene: TRBV11-2; CDR3aa: CASSQRLAGIYNEQFF; CDR3nt: TGTGCCAGCAGCCAGAGACTAGCGGGGATATACAATGAGCAGTTCTTC
abundance: NA; d_gene: NA; j_gene: TRBJ1-6; v_gene: TRBV27; CDR3aa: CASSDRPNSPLHF; CDR3nt: TGTGCCAGCAGTGACAGGCCAAATTCACCCCTCCACTTT
abundance: once; d_gene: NA; j_gene: TRBJ2-3; v_gene: TRBV6-6; CDR3aa: CASSTRDAQYF; CDR3nt: TGTGCCAGCAGCACGAGGGATGCGCAGTATTTT
abundance: NA; d_gene: NA; j_gene: TRBJ1-2; v_gene: TRBV5-6; CDR3aa: CASSPGQNYGYTF; CDR3nt: TGTGCCAGCAGCCCCGGACAGAACTATGGCTACACCTTC
abundance: NA; d_gene: TRBD1; j_gene: TRBJ2-5; v_gene: TRBV5-1; CDR3aa: CASSSGQGSQETQYF; CDR3nt: TGCGCCAGCAGCTCTGGACAGGGAAGCCAAGAGACCCAGTACTTC
abundance: NA; d_gene: TRBD1; j_gene: TRBJ2-2; v_gene: TRBV11-2; CDR3aa: CASSLGGQGATGELFF; CDR3nt: TGTGCCAGCAGCTTAGGAGGGCAGGGGGCGACCGGGGAGCTGTTTTTT
abundance: NA; d_gene: TRBD1; j_gene: TRBJ2-1; v_gene: TRBV9; CDR3aa: CASSARDREYNEQFF; CDR3nt: TGTGCCAGCAGCGCCCGGGACAGGGAATACAATGAGCAGTTCTTC
abundance: NA; d_gene: TRBD2; j_gene: TRBJ2-1; v_gene: TRBV11-2; CDR3aa: CASSLASGVEQFF; CDR3nt: TGTGCCAGCAGCTTAGCTAGCGGGGTTGAGCAGTTCTTC
abundance: NA; d_gene: TRBD1; j_gene: TRBJ2-1; v_gene: TRBV6-1; CDR3aa: CASNTGQDINEQFF; CDR3nt: TGTGCCAGCAATACGGGACAGGATATCAATGAGCAGTTCTTC
abundance: NA; d_gene: NA; j_gene: TRBJ2-7; v_gene: TRBV6-1; CDR3aa: CASGEAGGGEQYF; CDR3nt: TGTGCCAGCGGGGAAGCAGGGGGGGGAGAGCAGTACTTC
abundance: NA; d_gene: TRBD1; j_gene: TRBJ1-4; v_gene: TRBV28; CDR3aa: CASSFLGQATNEKLFF; CDR3nt: TGTGCCAGCAGTTTTTTGGGACAGGCAACTAATGAAAAACTGTTTTTT
abundance: NA; d_gene: TRBD1; j_gene: TRBJ1-2; v_gene: TRBV25-1; CDR3aa: CASSDTGTDYGYTF; CDR3nt: TGTGCCAGCAGTGATACCGGGACAGACTATGGCTACACCTTC
abundance: NA; d_gene: TRBD1; j_gene: TRBJ1-6; v_gene: TRBV4-1; CDR3aa: CASSLGTGGRSPLHF; CDR3nt: TGCGCCAGCAGCCTTGGGACAGGCGGTAGATCACCCCTCCACTTT
abundance: NA; d_gene: TRBD1; j_gene: TRBJ1-5; v_gene: TRBV5-1; CDR3aa: CASSSGTDSNQPQHF; CDR3nt: TGCGCCAGCAGTTCGGGGACAGATAGCAATCAGCCCCAGCATTTT
abundance: NA; d_gene: NA; j_gene: TRBJ2-7; v_gene: TRBV6-5; CDR3aa: CASRTRGEQYF; CDR3nt: TGTGCCAGCAGAACCCGGGGAGAGCAGTACTTC
abundance: NA; d_gene: TRBD1; j_gene: TRBJ2-7; v_gene: TRBV18; CDR3aa: CASSPGWTGGSEQYF; CDR3nt: TGTGCCAGCTCACCAGGGTGGACAGGGGGCTCCGAGCAGTACTTC
abundance: NA; d_gene: NA; j_gene: TRBJ1-5; v_gene: TRBV2; CDR3aa: CASSEIERDNQPQHF; CDR3nt: TGTGCCAGCAGTGAAATTGAGCGGGATAATCAGCCCCAGCATTTT
abundance: NA; d_gene: NA; j_gene: TRBJ1-1; v_gene: TRBV11-2; CDR3aa: CASSLAGTQNTEAFF; CDR3nt: TGTGCCAGCAGCTTAGCCGGGACACAGAACACTGAAGCTTTCTTT
abundance: NA; d_gene: TRBD1; j_gene: TRBJ2-2; v_gene: TRBV19; CDR3aa: CATDRGRGELFF; CDR3nt: TGTGCCACTGACAGGGGTAGAGGGGAGCTGTTTTTT
abundance: once; d_gene: NA; j_gene: TRBJ1-1; v_gene: TRBV7-2; CDR3aa: CASSLARRDEAFF; CDR3nt: TGTGCCAGCAGCTTAGCGCGCAGGGATGAAGCTTTCTTT
abundance: NA; d_gene: NA; j_gene: TRBJ1-2; v_gene: TRBV7-2; CDR3aa: CASSLEAGNYGYTF; CDR3nt: TGTGCCAGCAGCTTAGAAGCAGGCAACTATGGCTACACCTTC
abundance: NA; d_gene: NA; j_gene: TRBJ2-3; v_gene: TRBV9; CDR3aa: CASSVVADTQYF; CDR3nt: TGTGCCAGCAGCGTAGTCGCAGATACGCAGTATTTT
abundance: NA; d_gene: NA; j_gene: TRBJ2-2; v_gene: TRBV18; CDR3aa: CASSRLRTVVSGELFF; CDR3nt: TGTGCCAGCTCACGACTTAGGACAGTGGTTTCCGGGGAGCTGTTTTTT
abundance: NA; d_gene: TRBD1; j_gene: TRBJ2-5; v_gene: TRBV10-3; CDR3aa: CAISASTTGGQETQYF; CDR3nt: TGTGCCATCAGCGCCTCGACGACAGGGGGCCAAGAGACCCAGTACTTC
abundance: once; d_gene: NA; j_gene: TRBJ1-2; v_gene: TRBV2; CDR3aa: CASSATGNYGYTF; CDR3nt: TGTGCCAGCAGCGCAACAGGGAACTATGGCTACACCTTC
abundance: NA; d_gene: TRBD1; j_gene: TRBJ1-1; v_gene: TRBV5-8; CDR3aa: CASSLTGAEAFF; CDR3nt: TGTGCCAGCAGCTTAACAGGGGCTGAAGCTTTCTTT